This entry is about one TCR beta chain. What it recognizes is unknown. Sequenced by immunoSEQ multiplex PCR; TCRdb stores in-frame clones only, minus some. The table has some 100,000 clones, approximately 90% seen once. The CDR3 loop spans 13 amino acids. Germline V gene data show CDR1 as LNHDA and CDR2 as SQIVND (reference sequence). The ends were cut back, 8 bases at V and 4 bases at J, with 14 bases in the middle. The data stem from a study of T cell responses to AZD1222 COVID-19 vaccine. Study-level findings and limits: Compared with day 0, the breadth and depth of the Spike-specific TCR repertoire rose significantly after two doses of AZD1222. There were mostly white British donors and more females than males, and clonal diversity was possibly underestimated.

This specimen consisted of peripheral blood, obtained on day 0 of AZD1222 vaccination. This rearrangement joins TRBV19 to TRBJ1-1; no reliable D call. This receptor was taken from an adult in good health. DNA of the CDR3: TGTGCCAGTGTTAGAAGAGTAGGCACTGAAGCTTTCTTT. Its translation is CASVRRVGTEAFF.